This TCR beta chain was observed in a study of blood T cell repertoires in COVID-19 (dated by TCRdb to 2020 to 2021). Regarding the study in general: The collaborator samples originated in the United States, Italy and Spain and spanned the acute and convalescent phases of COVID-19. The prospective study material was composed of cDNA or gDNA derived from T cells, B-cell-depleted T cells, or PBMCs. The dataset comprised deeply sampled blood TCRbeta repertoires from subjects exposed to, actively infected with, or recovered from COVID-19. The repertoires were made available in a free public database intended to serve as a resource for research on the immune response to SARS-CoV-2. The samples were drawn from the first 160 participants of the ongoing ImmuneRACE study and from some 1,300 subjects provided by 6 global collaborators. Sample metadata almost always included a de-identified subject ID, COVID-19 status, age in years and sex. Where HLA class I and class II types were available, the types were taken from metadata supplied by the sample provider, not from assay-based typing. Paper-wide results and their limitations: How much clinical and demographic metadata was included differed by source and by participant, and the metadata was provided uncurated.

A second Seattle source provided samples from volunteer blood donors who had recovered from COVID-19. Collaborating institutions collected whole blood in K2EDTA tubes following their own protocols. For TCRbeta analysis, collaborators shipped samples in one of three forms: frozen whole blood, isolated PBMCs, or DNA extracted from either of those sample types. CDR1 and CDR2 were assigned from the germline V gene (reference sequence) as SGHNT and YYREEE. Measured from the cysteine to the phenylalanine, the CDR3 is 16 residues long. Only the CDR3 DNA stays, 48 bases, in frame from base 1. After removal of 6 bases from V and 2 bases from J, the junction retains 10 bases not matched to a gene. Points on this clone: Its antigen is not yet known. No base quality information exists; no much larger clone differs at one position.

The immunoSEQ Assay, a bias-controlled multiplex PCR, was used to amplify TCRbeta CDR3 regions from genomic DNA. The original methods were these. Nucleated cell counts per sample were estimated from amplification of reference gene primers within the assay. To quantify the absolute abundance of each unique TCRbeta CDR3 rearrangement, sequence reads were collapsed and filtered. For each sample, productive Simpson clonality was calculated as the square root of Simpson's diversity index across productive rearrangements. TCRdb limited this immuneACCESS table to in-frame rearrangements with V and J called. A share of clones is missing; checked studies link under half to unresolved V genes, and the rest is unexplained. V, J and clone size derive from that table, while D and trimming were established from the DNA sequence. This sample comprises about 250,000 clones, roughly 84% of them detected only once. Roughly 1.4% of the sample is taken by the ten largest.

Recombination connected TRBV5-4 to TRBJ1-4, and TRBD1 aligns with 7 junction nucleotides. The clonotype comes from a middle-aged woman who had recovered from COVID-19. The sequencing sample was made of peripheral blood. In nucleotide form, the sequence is TGTGCCAGCACTCAACAGGGGACGGGCACTAATGAAAAACTGTTTTTT. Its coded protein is CASTQQGTGTNEKLFF. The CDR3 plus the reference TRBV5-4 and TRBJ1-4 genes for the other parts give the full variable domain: ETGVTQSPTHLIKTRGQQVTLRCSSQSGHNTVSWYQQALGQGPQFIFQYYREEENGRGNFPPRFSGLQFPNYSSELNVNALELDDSALYLCASTQQGTGTNEKLFFGSGTQLSVL.